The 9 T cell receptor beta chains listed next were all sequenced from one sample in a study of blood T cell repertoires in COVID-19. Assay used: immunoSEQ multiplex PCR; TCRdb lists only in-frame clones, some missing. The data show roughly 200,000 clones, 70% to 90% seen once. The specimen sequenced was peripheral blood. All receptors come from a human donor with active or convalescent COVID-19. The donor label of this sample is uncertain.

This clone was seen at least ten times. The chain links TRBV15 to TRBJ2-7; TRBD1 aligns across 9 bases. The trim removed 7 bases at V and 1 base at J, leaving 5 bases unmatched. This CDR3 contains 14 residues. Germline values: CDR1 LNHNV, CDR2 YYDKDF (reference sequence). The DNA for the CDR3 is TGTGCCACCAAGTCCGGGACAGGGTCCTACGAGCAGTACTTC. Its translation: CATKSGTGSYEQYF.

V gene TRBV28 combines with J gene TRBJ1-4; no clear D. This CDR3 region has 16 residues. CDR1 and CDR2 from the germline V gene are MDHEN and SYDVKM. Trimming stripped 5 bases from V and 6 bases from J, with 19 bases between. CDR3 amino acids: CASSPPLGGNYEKLFF. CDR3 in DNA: TGTGCCAGCAGTCCTCCGTTGGGAGGGAACTATGAAAAACTGTTTTTT.

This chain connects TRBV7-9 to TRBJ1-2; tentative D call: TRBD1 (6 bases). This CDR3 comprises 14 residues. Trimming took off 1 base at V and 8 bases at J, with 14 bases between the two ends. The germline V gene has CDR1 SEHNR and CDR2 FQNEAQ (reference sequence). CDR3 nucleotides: TGTGCCAGCAGCTTAGTAGGAGACAGGAGCGGCTACACCTTC. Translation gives CASSLVGDRSGYTF. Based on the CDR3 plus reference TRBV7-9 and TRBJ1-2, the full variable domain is DTGVSQNPRHKITKRGQNVTFRCDPISEHNRLYWYRQTLGQGPEFLTYFQNEAQLEKSRLLSDRFSAERPKGSFSTLEIQRTEQGDSAMYLCASSLVGDRSGYTFGSGTRLTVV.

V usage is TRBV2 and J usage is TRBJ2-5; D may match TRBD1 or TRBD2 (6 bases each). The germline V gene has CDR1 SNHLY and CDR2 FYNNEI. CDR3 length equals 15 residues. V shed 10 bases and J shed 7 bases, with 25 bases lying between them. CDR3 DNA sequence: TGTGCCAACAGGGACTCCCCCGGGTTAAGAGGGACCCAGTACTTC. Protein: CANRDSPGLRGTQYF.

The CDR3: CASSLGQGRRYGYTF. The CDR3 nucleotides read TGTGCCAGCAGCCTCGGACAGGGACGTCGGTATGGCTACACCTTC. This chain links TRBV3-1 (or the pseudogene TRBV3-2) with TRBJ1-2; 8 positions match TRBD1. The germline CDR1 and CDR2 sequences are LGHDT and YNNKEL (reference sequence). Trimming cost V 4 bases and J 5 bases; bases outside gene matches: 9. This CDR3 contains 15 residues.

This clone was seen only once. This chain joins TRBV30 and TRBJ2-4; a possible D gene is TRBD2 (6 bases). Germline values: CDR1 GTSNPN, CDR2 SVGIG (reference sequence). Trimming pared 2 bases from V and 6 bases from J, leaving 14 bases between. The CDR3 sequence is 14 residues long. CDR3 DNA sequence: TGTGCCTGGAGTTTCCAGGGAGGCAGAAACATTCAGTACTTC. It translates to CAWSFQGGRNIQYF.

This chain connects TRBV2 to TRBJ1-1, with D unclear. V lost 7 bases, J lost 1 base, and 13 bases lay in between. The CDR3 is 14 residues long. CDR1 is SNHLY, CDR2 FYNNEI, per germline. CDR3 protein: CASKGGIANTEAFF. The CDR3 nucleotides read TGTGCCAGCAAAGGCGGGATAGCGAACACTGAAGCTTTCTTT.

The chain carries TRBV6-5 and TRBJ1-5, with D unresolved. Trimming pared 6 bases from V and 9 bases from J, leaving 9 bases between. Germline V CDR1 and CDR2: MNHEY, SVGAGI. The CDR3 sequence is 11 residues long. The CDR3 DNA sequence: TGTGCCAGCAGCCTCCGGGGGCCCCAGCATTTT. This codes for CASSLRGPQHF.

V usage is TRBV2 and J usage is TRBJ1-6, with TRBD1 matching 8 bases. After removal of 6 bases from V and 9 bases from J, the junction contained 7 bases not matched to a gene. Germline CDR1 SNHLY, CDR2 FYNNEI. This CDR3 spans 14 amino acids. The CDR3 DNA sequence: TGTGCCAGCAGAACCGGGACAGGCCCTTCACCCCTCCACTTT. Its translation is CASRTGTGPSPLHF.